This T cell receptor beta chain was captured by sequencing in a study of shared T cell receptors in the human thymus (dated by TCRdb to about 2021). In terms of the full investigation: The study examined how self-reactive, shared T-cell receptor alpha chains are generated in the human thymus.

Reading from cysteine to phenylalanine, the CDR3 counts 13 amino acids. The entry retains the CDR3 DNA only, 39 bases that are in frame from base 1. The germline V gene (reference sequence) provides CDR1 SEHNR and CDR2 FQNEAQ. Trimming leaves V shorter by 5 bases and J shorter by 8 bases, with the junction holding 2 bases beyond the gene matches. Notes on this clone: Its antigen specificity is not known. Base qualities were left out, and no much larger clone turns up one base away.

Library creation used the immunoSEQ multiplex PCR assay. The source is immuneACCESS, and TCRdb retained only in-frame sequences with V and J called. Part of the clones is not carried over; for the studies checked, unresolved V genes explain less than half of this, and the remainder is unexplained. This sample gives roughly 710,000 clones in total; approximately 85% of them show up just once. The top ten clonotypes cover more than 0.008% of the sample. In addition, the sample was reused for a study of human thymus T cells. The second study, in turn, reports: The donors were immunologically healthy infants in Finland who had open corrective cardiac surgery for congenital heart defects. Thymus tissue was collected as surgical resects that were removed during corrective cardiac surgery. Both the thymic and the peripheral blood repertoires appeared to show biased V and J gene segment usage. The related research found that thymic TCR repertoires overlapped highly between unrelated individuals. The study described the TCR alpha and beta repertoires in about eight infant thymus samples and four matching peripheral blood samples. The infant donors were roughly 7 to 250 days old, and the cohort included five or six males and two females. After being mechanically released from the tissue, thymocytes were kept at -70 degrees C in pellets of about 9-32 million cells. A QIAsymphony instrument was used to extract genomic DNA from frozen cell pellets. TCRB and TCRAD loci were amplified from a standardized quantity of quality-controlled genomic DNA using the immunoSEQ multiplex PCR assay. The V(D)J region was spanned by amplicons of a length sufficient to cover the CDR3 and to identify V and J genes. Amplicon sequencing was performed on an Illumina platform through the commercial immunoSEQ service. Corrections for primer bias and sequencing errors followed previously described methods, while TCRAD and TCRB definitions were based on the IMGT database. The repertoires were analysed using immunoSEQ Analyzer 3.0 and VDJTools for basic statistics, V/J segment usage, diversity estimates, rarefaction and pairwise overlap. Diversity was estimated with Chao1, ChaoE, Efron-Thisted, Shannon and inverse Simpson indices, and also on datasets down-sampled to the smallest sample. Repertoire overlap used strict matching of CDR3 nucleotide sequence, V gene and J gene, with Jaccard-based multidimensional scaling clustering. On average, roughly 800,000 unique TCRB clonotypes were obtained from thymus samples, compared with about 84,000 from blood samples.

The chain is made from TRBV7-9 and TRBJ2-3, with TRBD2 identical over 12 junction bases. The clonotype was recovered from a girl under two years old with a congenital heart defect. Donor details come from another sample of the same person, matched by shared clones. Sequencing used thymocytes. The DNA reads TGTGCCAGCAGCCGGACTAGCGGGGTTACGCAGTATTTT. This translates into CASSRTSGVTQYF.